This T cell receptor beta chain was profiled in a study of naive and memory T cell subsets. Study-wide findings and caveats: In CD4 and CD8 cells, diversity dropped from naive through EMRA.

The beta constant-region primer was an equimolar mix of two oligonucleotides covering TRBC1 and TRBC2. TCRdb analysed the UMI-ligation and nested PCR reads with MiXCR anew, one entry per CDR3 protein. The sample gives some 83,000 distinct CDR3 sequences, around 14% of which show up once; 0.7% to 0.95% is in the top ten. CDR1 and CDR2 (germline): SGHTA, FQGTGA. Trimming left V 3 bases short and J 6 bases short, with 14 bases between. The CDR3 runs 15 residues. Note on this clonotype: Its antigen is unknown.

CD4+ T cell IFNgamma after overnight CMV lysate exposure gave donor CMV status. Cells stained for CD3, CD4, CD8, CD45RA and CD27 were sorted into four subsets. This TCR derives from a human donor in good health. Sequenced input: central memory CD4+ T cells from blood. The chain links TRBV7-3 to TRBJ2-2, with D tentatively TRBD1 or TRBD2 (5 bases each). Here the CDR3 DNA reads TGTGCCAGCAGCTTGGGGGTAGCGAGGGCCGGGGAGCTGTTTTTT. Its translation: CASSLGVARAGELFF.